This entry concerns a single TCR beta chain. This specimen belongs to a study of control samples from healthy donors and cancer patients. In germline, CDR1 is LNHDA, CDR2 SQIVND (reference sequence). CDR3 size: 13 residues. The germline V and J ends were trimmed by 7 bases and 1 base, with 9 bases remaining between them. The method was immunoSEQ multiplex PCR; TCRdb's version includes in-frame clones alone and lacks a portion of them. The sample yields over 150,000 clones, more than 85% seen once. This chain uses TRBV19 with TRBJ2-3; tentative D call: TRBD1 (7 bases). The sequencing sample was made of blood. The source is a woman in her thirties or forties in good health. The CDR3 here is CASTRGGTDTQYF. The CDR3 nucleotides are TGTGCCAGTACCAGGGGGGGCACAGATACGCAGTATTTT.